The 30 T cell receptor beta chains given below trace back to one sample, sequenced in a study of cytomegalovirus exposure and HLA in healthy donors (TCRdb year 2017). Receptors were amplified or captured by the immunoSEQ multiplex PCR assay. The multiplex PCR relied on a mix of 60 forward primers for TCR Vbeta segments and 13 reverse primers for TCR Jbeta segments. What TCRdb holds here is the immuneACCESS table cut down to in-frame rearrangements. Part of the clones is not present; checked against another copy, under half of the missing clones reflect an unresolved V gene, and the others are unexplained. The sample contains 120,000 or so clones, more than 65% of them found a single time. Of the sample, 4% is held by the ten largest clones. Sequencing used PBMCs. The receptors stem from a young man in good health and CMV-seropositive.

This clone was seen a single time. This chain links TRBV6-6 with TRBJ1-2, with TRBD1 matching over 7 bases. Germline V gives CDR1 MNHNY, CDR2 SVGAGI (reference sequence). The CDR3 is 14 residues long. V dropped 6 bases and J dropped 4; count of bases not matched to a gene: 8. CDR3 nucleotide sequence: TGTGCCAGCAGCCTCGGACAGGCACGCTATGGCTACACCTTC. This gives the protein CASSLGQARYGYTF.

The chain carries TRBV7-2 and TRBJ2-3; D is ambiguous. Germline loops: CDR1 SGHTA, CDR2 FQGNSA. CDR3 length equals 14 residues. V was cut by 3 bases and J by 4 bases, with 11 bases left in between. CDR3 residues: CASSFRIQADTQYF. CDR3 nucleotides: TGTGCCAGCAGCTTTCGGATCCAGGCAGATACGCAGTATTTT.

V is TRBV5-1 and J is TRBJ1-2; D uncertain. V was trimmed by 0 bases and J by 8 bases, leaving 11 bases between them. Germline V gene sequence: CDR1 SGHRS, CDR2 YFSETQ. This CDR3 is built from 13 residues. The CDR3 protein is CASSLGRWEGYTF. As DNA, the CDR3 is TGCGCCAGCAGCTTGGGTCGCTGGGAGGGCTACACCTTC. Together with reference TRBV5-1 and TRBJ1-2, the CDR3 gives the full variable domain: KAGVTQTPRYLIKTRGQQVTLSCSPISGHRSVSWYQQTPGQGLQFLFEYFSETQRNKGNFPGRFSGRQFSNSRSEMNVSTLELGDSALYLCASSLGRWEGYTFGSGTRLTVV.

The chain joins TRBV19 to TRBJ2-7, with 12 bases lining up with TRBD2. Germline CDR1 reads LNHDA; CDR2 reads SQIVND (reference sequence). The CDR3 length is 15 residues. J gave up 3 bases and V 6 bases, and 6 bases lay outside the gene matches. CDR3 coding DNA: TGTGCCAGTAGAGAGACTAGCGGGGGTCTCTACGAGCAGTACTTC. It specifies CASRETSGGLYEQYF.

This sequence joins TRBV10-2 and TRBJ2-3; 8 positions match TRBD2. Trimming cost V 4 bases and J 2 bases; bases outside gene matches: 8. CDR3 size: 16 residues. Looked up from germline, CDR1 is WSHSY and CDR2 is SAAADI. The CDR3 loop reads CASSVSSGLNTDTQYF. As DNA, the CDR3 is TGCGCCAGCAGTGTATCTAGCGGGCTGAACACAGATACGCAGTATTTT.

The chain combines TRBV5-5 with TRBJ2-7, with TRBD1 as a possible D gene (5 bases). The CDR3 has 13 residues. Germline V CDR1 and CDR2: SGHKS, YYEKEE (reference sequence). Trimming stripped 5 bases from V and 3 bases from J, with 12 bases between. The CDR3 protein is CASSRTQRYEQYF. The CDR3 DNA is TGTGCCAGCAGTCGGACACAGCGCTACGAGCAGTACTTC.

The sample holds one count of this clone. The CDR3 DNA sequence: TGTGCCAGCAGCTGGGACAGGGGTAGGAGCTGGAACACTGAAGCTTTCTTT. Residues: CASSWDRGRSWNTEAFF. The chain carries TRBV5-6 and TRBJ1-1, with 10 bases identical to TRBD1. Germline values: CDR1 SGHDT, CDR2 YYEEEE. V lost 3 bases to trimming and J lost 1 base; unmatched junction nucleotides: 9. The CDR3 extends over 17 amino acids.

The chain is built from TRBV7-6 and TRBJ1-4; TRBD1 matches at 7 bases. The V gene's germline CDR1 is SGHVS and CDR2 FNYEAQ. This CDR3 comprises 17 residues. The junction had 13 bases not matched to a gene; V was cut back by 7 bases and J by 2 bases. Written as DNA, the CDR3 is TGTGCCAGCACGAGCCAGCCAGGGGGGCAGACTAATGAAAAACTGTTTTTT. Translated, it gives CASTSQPGGQTNEKLFF. Based on the CDR3 plus reference TRBV7-6 and TRBJ1-4, the full variable domain is GAGVSQSPRYKVTKRGQDVALRCDPISGHVSLYWYRQALGQGPEFLTYFNYEAQQDKSGLPNDRFSAERPEGSISTLTIQRTEQRDSAMYRCASTSQPGGQTNEKLFFGSGTQLSVL.

This chain connects TRBV6-1 to TRBJ1-3; 7 positions match TRBD1. V trimming: 4 bases; J trimming: 0 bases; junction bases outside the gene matches: 6. The CDR3 spans 16 residues. Germline lookup yields CDR1 MNHNS and CDR2 SASEGT. The CDR3 sequence is CASSGAGTDSGNTIYF. DNA of the CDR3: TGTGCCAGCAGTGGCGCCGGGACAGACTCTGGAAACACCATATATTTT.

The chain is built from TRBV5-6 and TRBJ1-5; tentative D call: TRBD1 (6 bases). The CDR3 sequence is 15 residues long. Germline loops: CDR1 SGHDT, CDR2 YYEEEE. V lost 1 base and J 0 bases, leaving 8 bases between the germline ends. The CDR3 sequence: CASSLRTVSNQPQHF. The CDR3 coding sequence is TGTGCCAGCAGCTTGCGGACAGTTAGCAATCAGCCCCAGCATTTT. The whole variable domain, filled in from reference TRBV5-6 and TRBJ1-5, reads DAGVTQSPTHLIKTRGQQVTLRCSPKSGHDTVSWYQQALGQGPQFIFQYYEEEERQRGNFPDRFSGHQFPNYSSELNVNALLLGDSALYLCASSLRTVSNQPQHFGDGTRLSIL.

The table lists this clone with a count of one. The rearrangement links TRBV5-1 to TRBJ2-7; TRBD1 is a possible D gene (5 bases). CDR3 length: 13 amino acids. The V gene lost 4 bases and the J gene lost 10 bases, with 18 bases spanning the gap. Germline loops: CDR1 SGHRS, CDR2 YFSETQ. Written as DNA, the CDR3 is TGCGCCAGCAGCCCCTGGACAAGTGGAGCTCAGTACTTC. This gives the protein CASSPWTSGAQYF. The entire variable domain, with the rest obtained from reference TRBV5-1 and TRBJ2-7, is as follows: KAGVTQTPRYLIKTRGQQVTLSCSPISGHRSVSWYQQTPGQGLQFLFEYFSETQRNKGNFPGRFSGRQFSNSRSEMNVSTLELGDSALYLCASSPWTSGAQYFGPGTRLTVT.

V is TRBV19 and J is TRBJ1-2; 10 bases are a match to TRBD1. CDR1 LNHDA and CDR2 SQIVND come from the germline V gene (reference sequence). Trimming at V came to 4 bases and at J to 8 bases, leaving 7 bases not matched to a gene. The CDR3 spans 14 residues. This CDR3 reads CASSNRDRGGGYTF. The DNA of the CDR3 is TGTGCCAGTAGTAACCGGGACAGGGGTGGAGGCTACACCTTC.

The rearrangement joins TRBV15 to TRBJ2-5; TRBD2 matches at 9 bases. J was trimmed by 2 bases and V by 9 bases; bases with no gene match: 16. The germline gives CDR1 LNHNV, CDR2 YYDKDF (reference sequence). The CDR3 loop spans 17 amino acids. The CDR3 here is CATILAGLAFLQETQYF. In DNA form, the CDR3 reads TGTGCCACAATTCTAGCGGGACTAGCTTTCCTTCAAGAGACCCAGTACTTC.

This sequence joins TRBV9 and TRBJ2-5; tentative D call: TRBD2 (6 bases). There are 13 residues in the CDR3. V lost 2 bases to trimming and J lost 5 bases, with 10 bases between them. Germline CDR1 reads SGDLS; CDR2 reads YYNGEE. The CDR3 reads CASSVGGRETQYF. In DNA form, the CDR3 reads TGTGCCAGCAGCGTCGGGGGAAGGGAGACCCAGTACTTC.

The J gene is TRBJ2-3, the V gene TRBV14; D is uncertain. Looked up from germline, CDR1 is SGHDN and CDR2 is FVKESK. V lost 6 bases to trimming and J lost 3 bases, with 7 bases between them. The CDR3 runs to 12 residues. The CDR3 DNA follows: TGTGCCAGCAGTACAGCAACAGATACGCAGTATTTT. Translating it yields CASSTATDTQYF.

The V call is TRBV10-3, the J call TRBJ1-2, with TRBD1 matching over 9 bases. V shed 6 bases, J shed 2 bases, and the junction held 4 bases outside the gene matches. The CDR3 is 14 residues long. Per the germline V gene, CDR1 is ENHRY and CDR2 is SYGVKD. CDR3 in DNA: TGTGCCATCAGACGCGACAGGGGGAACTATGGCTACACCTTC. The encoded protein is CAIRRDRGNYGYTF.

The chain carries TRBV5-4 and TRBJ1-2; TRBD1 aligns across 8 bases. Trimming cost V 5 bases and J 2 bases; bases outside gene matches: 8. The CDR3 sequence is 15 residues long. Germline V CDR1 and CDR2: SGHNT, YYREEE (reference sequence). The CDR3 bases are TGTGCCAGCAGGGGGCAGGACAGGGCGAACTATGGCTACACCTTC. It codes for CASRGQDRANYGYTF.

This clone showed up just a few times. The chain has TRBV19 and TRBJ2-2; TRBD1 is a possible D gene (5 bases). CDR1 LNHDA and CDR2 SQIVND come from the germline V gene (reference sequence). CDR3 length: 15 amino acids. V lost 6 bases and J lost 1, with 12 bases in between. The CDR3 DNA reads TGTGCCAGTAGCCATACAGACAGGAACACCGGGGAGCTGTTTTTT. It translates to CASSHTDRNTGELFF.

This chain joins TRBV30 and TRBJ2-7; perhaps TRBD1 as D (7 bases). The CDR3 contains 15 residues. The germline gives CDR1 GTSNPN, CDR2 SVGIG (reference sequence). The V end was cut by 3 bases, the J end by 0 bases, with 15 bases between. The CDR3: CAWRTRQGGSYEQYF. DNA for the CDR3: TGTGCCTGGAGGACCCGACAGGGAGGCTCCTACGAGCAGTACTTC.

The chain combines TRBV25-1 with TRBJ2-3; D is uncertain. This CDR3 contains 13 residues. The V and J ends lost 4 bases and 2 bases respectively, with 7 bases between them. CDR1 is MGHDK and CDR2 is SYGVNS in the germline V gene. This CDR3 reads CASSGAITDTQYF. CDR3 DNA sequence: TGTGCCAGCAGTGGGGCCATCACAGATACGCAGTATTTT.

V and J are TRBV7-2 and TRBJ2-5; 9 nucleotides agree with TRBD2. V gave up 2 bases and J gave up 5 bases; unmatched junction bases: 9. The germline V gene has CDR1 SGHTA and CDR2 FQGNSA. The length of the CDR3 is 16 residues. CDR3 sequence: CASSLSLREGYETQYF. The CDR3 DNA follows: TGTGCCAGCAGCTTATCATTGCGGGAGGGCTATGAGACCCAGTACTTC.

This rearrangement joins TRBV30 to TRBJ1-6; 11 bases map to TRBD1. The CDR3 is 15 amino acids. CDR1 and CDR2 from the germline V gene are GTSNPN and SVGIG (reference sequence). J was trimmed by 9 bases and V by 5 bases; bases with no gene match: 9. The CDR3 DNA reads as TGTGCCTGGCACAGACCGGGACAGGGGGGTTCACCCCTCCACTTT. Translation gives CAWHRPGQGGSPLHF.

The chain combines TRBV11-2 with TRBJ2-1; D ambiguous. V was cut by 1 base and J by 0 bases, with 7 bases left in between. The CDR3 covers 15 residues. Germline loops: CDR1 SGHAT, CDR2 FQNNGV. CDR3 amino acids: CASSLAPSSYNEQFF. CDR3 sequence (DNA): TGTGCCAGCAGCTTAGCACCTAGCTCCTACAATGAGCAGTTCTTC.

This clone has only a few counts. The CDR3 region has the DNA TGCGCCAGCAGCCAAGGCATTGGAGGAGGGAGGGGCTACACCTTC. Its protein is CASSQGIGGGRGYTF. The chain combines TRBV4-3 with TRBJ1-2; D is ambiguous. This CDR3 spans 15 amino acids. Germline V CDR1 and CDR2: LGHNA, YSLEER. Trimming stripped 1 base from V and 8 bases from J, with 17 bases between.

The chain employs TRBV28 and TRBJ1-5, with D perhaps matching TRBD1 (5 bases). This CDR3 has 14 amino acids. Trimming took 7 bases from V and 2 from J, leaving 12 bases between them. Per germline, CDR1 MDHEN and CDR2 SYDVKM. CDR3 in amino acids: CASTLGGGNQPQHF. In DNA, the CDR3 is TGTGCCAGCACTTTGGGGGGGGGCAATCAGCCCCAGCATTTT.

This clone was recorded once. The chain employs TRBV29-1 and TRBJ1-4; D perhaps matches TRBD1 (6 bases). The V end lost 1 base, the J end lost 3 bases, and 12 bases lay between the germline ends. Germline V gene data show CDR1 as SQVTM and CDR2 as ANQGSEA. The CDR3 length is 15 residues. CDR3: CSVEGWKGANEKLFF. CDR3 DNA: TGCAGCGTTGAAGGGTGGAAGGGGGCTAATGAAAAACTGTTTTTT.

The rearrangement links TRBV6-6 to TRBJ2-1; possible D gene TRBD1, 6 bases. The CDR3 has 15 residues. Trimming took off 6 bases at V and 4 bases at J, with 16 bases between the two ends. CDR1 and CDR2 (germline): MNHNY, SVGAGI (reference sequence). CDR3 DNA: TGTGCCAGCAGCCAGGGGTTGCCAAAATACAATGAGCAGTTCTTC. Protein: CASSQGLPKYNEQFF.

The J gene is TRBJ1-2, the V gene TRBV6-5; D remains ambiguous. The CDR3 covers 12 residues. Trimming removed 2 bases at V and 4 bases at J, with 5 bases between. Germline loops: CDR1 MNHEY, CDR2 SVGAGI. CDR3 region: CASSYGPYGYTF. Here the CDR3 DNA reads TGTGCCAGCAGTTACGGGCCCTATGGCTACACCTTC.

This chain uses TRBV27 with TRBJ2-7; 8 bases match TRBD2. Germline values: CDR1 MNHEY, CDR2 SMNVEV (reference sequence). CDR3 length equals 14 residues. The junction had 5 bases not matched to a gene; V was cut back by 2 bases and J by 5 bases. CDR3 residues: CASSLGAGANEQYF. CDR3 bases: TGTGCCAGCAGTTTAGGAGCGGGAGCAAACGAGCAGTACTTC.

This chain links TRBV18 with TRBJ2-3, with a possible D match to TRBD1 (5 bases). The V gene's germline CDR1 is KGHSH and CDR2 LQKENI. This CDR3 is built from 16 residues. Trimming shortened V by 6 bases and J by 0 bases, and 16 bases separated the two germline ends. Here the CDR3 DNA reads TGTGCCAGCTCGCCTTCAGACAGCTTAAGCACAGATACGCAGTATTTT. This sequence encodes CASSPSDSLSTDTQYF.